This T cell receptor beta chain originates from a study of CD8+CD57+ T cells in acquired aplastic anemia. About the study: An average of roughly 3 ug of DNA was obtained from sorted CD4+ and CD8+ cells. Study observations and caveats: Patients and controls shared twenty-nine CD8+ CDR3 sequences, highly expressed in patients.

The CDR3 covers 14 residues. The V and J ends lost 4 bases and 7 bases, in that order; junction bases with no gene match: 6. CDR1 is MNHNS, CDR2 SASEGT, per germline. Of note for this clonotype: Antigen specificity is unknown. A much larger clone is a single base away; this may be a read error.

Profiling that covered TCR beta VDJ and CDR3 relied on genomic DNA as its template. TCRdb fed the reads into MiXCR, producing one record per CDR3 protein. The repertoire consists of some 140,000 distinct CDR3 sequences, with 41% occurring once and the leading ten covering 8% to 9.5%. Specimen: sorted CD4+, CD8+, or CD8+CD57+ T cells (not recorded which) from PBMCs. The chain has TRBV6-1 and TRBJ1-5; TRBD1 aligns across 8 bases. This TCR was recovered from a human donor in good health, serving as a control. The CDR3 loop is CASSGGGTGQPQHF. The DNA of the CDR3 is TGTGCCAGCAGTGGAGGGGGGACAGGCCAGCCCCAGCATTTT.